The T cell receptor (beta chain) described here comes from a study of radiation and T cells in renal cell carcinoma. Germline CDR1 and CDR2: KGHSH and LQKENI. V was clipped by 2 bases and J by 8 bases, with 12 bases between them. This CDR3 comprises 13 residues. Study observations and caveats: In blood, top tumor clones expanded by 2 weeks, shrinking by 4. Without pretreatment biopsies, baseline tumor clonotype presence was undetermined.

The protocol was immunoSEQ multiplex PCR, while the TCRdb copy is restricted to in-frame clones and leaves out a portion. The sample lists about 130,000 clones, roughly 80% seen once, with around 3% in the top ten. The time point: baseline pretreatment blood. The treatment: 15 Gy SBRT to primary tumor, nephrectomy 4 weeks later. After SBRT, blood was collected at 2 and 4 weeks, plus baseline. The tumor was a clear cell renal cell carcinoma. About this clone itself: Its antigen remains unidentified.

The clonotype originates from a woman aged 55-70 years with renal cell carcinoma. The chain links TRBV18 to TRBJ1-2, with D uncertain. This specimen was blood, taken from a patient whose treatment included radiotherapy and nephrectomy. CDR3 DNA: TGTGCCAGCTCACCAATAGTCCGGGAGGGCTACACCTTC. Its protein is CASSPIVREGYTF.